This TCR beta chain is from a study of shared clonotypes between healthy human individuals. The CDR3 has 13 residues. The germline gives CDR1 SGHNT, CDR2 YYREEE (reference sequence). The V and J ends lost 4 bases and 6 bases respectively, with 14 bases between them. Deep-level running was used for the assay. Some clones are missing from TCRdb's copy, which holds only in-frame ones; the method was immunoSEQ multiplex PCR. The sample carries millions of clones, about 95% recorded once. Every donor was a Caucasian adult from Nashville, Tennessee. Into CD45RA+ naive and CD45RA-negative memory subsets, the CD4+ cells were split.

The receptor was isolated from a man between 18 and 35 years old in good health. Material: naive CD4+ T cells sorted from blood. Subset described: CD45RA+ positively selected. The chain combines TRBV5-4 with TRBJ2-7; the D call may be TRBD1 or TRBD2 (5 bases each). DNA for the CDR3: TGTGCCAGCAGCCCGACTTCGAGGGGCGAGCAGTACTTC. It translates to CASSPTSRGEQYF.